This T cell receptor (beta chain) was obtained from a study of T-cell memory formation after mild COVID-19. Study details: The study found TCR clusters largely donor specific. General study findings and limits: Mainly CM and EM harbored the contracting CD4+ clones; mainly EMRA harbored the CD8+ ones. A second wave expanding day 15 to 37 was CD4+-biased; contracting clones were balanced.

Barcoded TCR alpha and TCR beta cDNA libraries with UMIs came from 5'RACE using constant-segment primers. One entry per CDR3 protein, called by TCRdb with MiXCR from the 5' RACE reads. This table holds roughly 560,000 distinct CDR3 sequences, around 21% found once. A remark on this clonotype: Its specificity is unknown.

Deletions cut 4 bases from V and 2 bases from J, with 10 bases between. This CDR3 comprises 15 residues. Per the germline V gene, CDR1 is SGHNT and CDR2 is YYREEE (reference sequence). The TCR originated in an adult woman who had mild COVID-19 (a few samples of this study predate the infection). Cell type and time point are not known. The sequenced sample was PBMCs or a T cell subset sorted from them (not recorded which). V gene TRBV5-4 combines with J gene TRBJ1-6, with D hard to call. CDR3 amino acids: CASSNSRTYNSPLHF. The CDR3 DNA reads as TGTGCCAGCAGCAATTCCAGGACCTATAATTCACCCCTCCACTTT.